The 2 T cell receptor beta chains below were found in one sample sequenced in a study of T cells in Graves' hyperthyroidism and ophthalmopathy. Amplified TCR beta CDR3 regions came from RNA transcripts. The TCR CDR3 first-round RT-PCR relied on the HTBI primer set. TCRdb re-analysed the multiplex PCR reads in MiXCR, keeping a single row per CDR3 protein. This sample carries approximately 220,000 distinct CDR3 sequences, around 20% of them seen once, and the ten largest clones take around two fifths. The sequencing input was blood. The receptors shown here come from a man in his forties with Graves' hyperthyroidism.

V gene TRBV5-4 combines with J gene TRBJ2-3, with D hard to call. Germline V gene data show CDR1 as SGHNT and CDR2 as YYREEE (reference sequence). V was shortened by 0 bases and J by 4 bases, with 6 bases between the two germline ends. This CDR3 is 13 amino acids long. CDR3 protein: CASSLEVPDTQYF. As DNA, the CDR3 is TGTGCCAGCAGCTTGGAGGTTCCAGATACGCAGTATTTT.

This clonotype was recorded at least ten times. The chain recombines TRBV28 with TRBJ1-2; 7 nucleotides align to TRBD1. CDR3 size: 13 residues. Germline CDR1 reads MDHEN; CDR2 reads SYDVKM. J lost 8 bases, V lost 2 bases, and 5 bases had no gene match. DNA for the CDR3: TGTGCCAGCAGTTTAAATACAGGGGACGGCTACACCTTC. This codes for CASSLNTGDGYTF.